This T cell receptor beta chain comes out of a study of T cell responses to AZD1222 COVID-19 vaccine. The assay was immunoSEQ multiplex PCR, and TCRdb's table has in-frame clones only and misses some. The sample shows tens of thousands of clones, over 80% of them seen only once. The germline V gene has CDR1 DFQATT and CDR2 SNEGSKA (reference sequence). There are 14 residues in the CDR3. V dropped 3 bases and J dropped 1 base, with 12 bases sitting between them. The TCR sequence derives from an adult who received the AZD1222 COVID-19 vaccine. Sequences were derived from peripheral blood, sampled 28 days after the second AZD1222 dose. This chain uses TRBV20-1 with TRBJ1-1; D is undetermined. The CDR3 coding sequence is TGCAGTGCTAGTCCTTCAGGCTCGAACACTGAAGCTTTCTTT. Amino acids: CSASPSGSNTEAFF.